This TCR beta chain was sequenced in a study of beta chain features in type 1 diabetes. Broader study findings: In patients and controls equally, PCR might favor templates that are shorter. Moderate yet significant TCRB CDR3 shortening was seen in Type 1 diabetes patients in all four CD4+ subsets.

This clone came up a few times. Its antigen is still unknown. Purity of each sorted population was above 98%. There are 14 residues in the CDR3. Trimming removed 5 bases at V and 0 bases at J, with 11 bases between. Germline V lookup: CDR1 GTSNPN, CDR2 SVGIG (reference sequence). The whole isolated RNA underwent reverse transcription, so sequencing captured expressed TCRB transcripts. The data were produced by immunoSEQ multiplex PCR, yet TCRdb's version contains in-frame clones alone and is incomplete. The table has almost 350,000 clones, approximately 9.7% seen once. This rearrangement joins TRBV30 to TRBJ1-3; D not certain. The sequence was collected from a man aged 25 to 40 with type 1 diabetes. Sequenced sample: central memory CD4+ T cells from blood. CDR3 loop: CAWGLPYSGNTIYF. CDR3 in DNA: TGTGCCTGGGGACTGCCTTACTCTGGAAACACCATATATTTT.